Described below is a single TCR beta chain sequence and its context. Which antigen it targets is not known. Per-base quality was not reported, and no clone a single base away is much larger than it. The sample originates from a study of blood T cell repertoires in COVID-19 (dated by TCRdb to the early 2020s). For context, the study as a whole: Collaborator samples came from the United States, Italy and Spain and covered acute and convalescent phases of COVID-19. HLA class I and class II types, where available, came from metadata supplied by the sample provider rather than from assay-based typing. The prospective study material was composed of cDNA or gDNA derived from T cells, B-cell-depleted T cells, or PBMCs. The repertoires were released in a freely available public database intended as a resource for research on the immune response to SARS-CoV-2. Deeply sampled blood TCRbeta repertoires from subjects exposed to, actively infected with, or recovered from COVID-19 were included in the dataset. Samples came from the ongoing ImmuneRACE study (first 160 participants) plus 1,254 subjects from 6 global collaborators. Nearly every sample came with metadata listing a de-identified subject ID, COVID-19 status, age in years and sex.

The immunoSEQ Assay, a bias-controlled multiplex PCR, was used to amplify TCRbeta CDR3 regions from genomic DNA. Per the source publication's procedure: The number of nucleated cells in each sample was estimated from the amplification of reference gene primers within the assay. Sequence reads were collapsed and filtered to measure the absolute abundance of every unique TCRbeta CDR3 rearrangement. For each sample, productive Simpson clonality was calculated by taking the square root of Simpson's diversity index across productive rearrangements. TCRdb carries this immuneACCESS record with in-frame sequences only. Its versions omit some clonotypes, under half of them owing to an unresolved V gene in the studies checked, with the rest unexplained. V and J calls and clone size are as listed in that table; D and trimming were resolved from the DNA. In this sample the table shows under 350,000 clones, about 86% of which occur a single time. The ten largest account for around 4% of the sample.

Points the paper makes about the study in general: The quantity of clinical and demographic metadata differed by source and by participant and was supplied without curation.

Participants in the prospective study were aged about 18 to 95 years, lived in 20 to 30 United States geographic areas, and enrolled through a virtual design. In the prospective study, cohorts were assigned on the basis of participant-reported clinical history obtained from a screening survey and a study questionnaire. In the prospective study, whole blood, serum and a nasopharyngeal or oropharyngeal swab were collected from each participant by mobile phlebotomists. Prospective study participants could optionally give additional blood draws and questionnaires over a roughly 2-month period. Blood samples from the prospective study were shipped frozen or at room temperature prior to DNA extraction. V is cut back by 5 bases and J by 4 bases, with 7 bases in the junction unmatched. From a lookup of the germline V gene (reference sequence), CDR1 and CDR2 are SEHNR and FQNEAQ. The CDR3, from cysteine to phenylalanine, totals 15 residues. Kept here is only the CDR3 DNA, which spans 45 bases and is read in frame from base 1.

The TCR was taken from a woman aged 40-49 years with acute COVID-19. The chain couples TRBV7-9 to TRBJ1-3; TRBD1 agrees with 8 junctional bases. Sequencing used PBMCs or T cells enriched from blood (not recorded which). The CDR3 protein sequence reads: CASSHPQGAGNTIYF. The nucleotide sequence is TGTGCCAGCAGCCACCCCCAGGGGGCAGGAAACACCATATATTTT.